One and the same sample provided the 21 T cell receptor beta chains below, sequenced in a study of blood T cell repertoires in COVID-19. Using immunoSEQ multiplex PCR, the repertoire was profiled, and TCRdb retains in-frame clones only, with some absent. Here the sample spans about 210,000 clones, about nine tenths being singletons. Sequencing input: peripheral blood. Receptors were obtained from a woman between 65 and 79 years old with acute or convalescent COVID-19.

The rearrangement joins TRBV5-5 to TRBJ2-5; 10 bases match TRBD2. J was trimmed by 2 bases and V by 4 bases; bases with no gene match: 5. Germline lookup yields CDR1 SGHKS and CDR2 YYEKEE (reference sequence). This CDR3 has 15 residues. CDR3 region: CASSQGLATQETQYF. The DNA of the CDR3 is TGTGCCAGCAGCCAGGGACTAGCGACACAAGAGACCCAGTACTTC.

In its sample, this clone was seen once. The rearrangement links TRBV28 to TRBJ2-3; D is undetermined. The CDR3 length is 16 residues. V was trimmed by 4 bases and J by 4 bases, leaving 18 bases between them. CDR1 is MDHEN, CDR2 SYDVKM, per germline. CDR3 protein: CASSYNDWRLADTQYF. The CDR3 DNA is TGTGCCAGCAGTTATAATGACTGGCGGTTGGCAGATACGCAGTATTTT.

CDR3 coding DNA: TGTGCCAGCAGGCGGGCAGGGGGAGACACCGGGGAGCTGTTTTTT. Protein product: CASRRAGGDTGELFF. This chain uses TRBV2 with TRBJ2-2, with TRBD1 matching over 7 bases. CDR1 and CDR2 from the germline V gene are SNHLY and FYNNEI. CDR3 length: 15 amino acids. Trimming removed 6 bases from V and 3 bases from J; junction bases left unmatched: 7.

V is TRBV6-6 and J is TRBJ2-2, with D unresolved. From germline, CDR1 is MNHNY and CDR2 SVGAGI (reference sequence). The CDR3 sequence is 14 residues long. The V and J ends lost 8 bases and 2 bases respectively, with 12 bases between them. CDR3 DNA sequence: TGTGCCAGCGGCCCCCGCGGAAACACCGGGGAGCTGTTTTTT. It encodes CASGPRGNTGELFF.

The J gene is TRBJ2-3, the V gene TRBV6-5; D gene unclear. The CDR3 consists of 14 residues. V shed 0 bases and J shed 3 bases, with 7 bases lying between them. CDR1 and CDR2 (germline): MNHEY, SVGAGI. As DNA, the CDR3 is TGTGCCAGCAGTTACTCGTTCGGGACAGATACGCAGTATTTT. This sequence encodes CASSYSFGTDTQYF.

The chain links TRBV9 to TRBJ2-7; D is possibly TRBD2 (5 bases). CDR1 and CDR2 from the germline V gene are SGDLS and YYNGEE. The CDR3 totals 14 residues. V was shortened by 0 bases and J by 1 base, with 8 bases between the two germline ends. The CDR3 bases are TGTGCCAGCAGCGTAGGGACTGTTTCCTACGAGCAGTACTTC. This encodes CASSVGTVSYEQYF.

The chain couples TRBV12-3 or TRBV12-4 to TRBJ1-2, with D perhaps matching TRBD1 (6 bases). Trimming took 5 bases from V and 5 from J, leaving 12 bases between them. CDR3 length equals 13 residues. The CDR3: CASSQDRLYGYTF. DNA of the CDR3: TGTGCCAGCAGTCAAGACAGGTTGTATGGCTACACCTTC.

V usage is TRBV12-3 or TRBV12-4 and J usage is TRBJ2-2; D is ambiguous. The germline V and J ends were trimmed by 5 bases and 5 bases, with 6 bases remaining between them. The CDR3 loop spans 12 amino acids. CDR3: CASSTMTGELFF. The DNA for the CDR3 is TGTGCCAGCAGTACAATGACCGGGGAGCTGTTTTTT.

The V call is TRBV3-1 (or the pseudogene TRBV3-2), the J call TRBJ1-6; no clear D. Germline CDR1 and CDR2: LGHDT and YNNKEL (reference sequence). This CDR3 region has 13 residues. V lost 5 bases and J 8 bases, leaving 10 bases between the germline ends. This chain's CDR3 is CASSSARDSPLHF. CDR3 sequence (DNA): TGTGCCAGCAGCTCAGCGAGAGATTCACCCCTCCACTTT.

The rearrangement joins TRBV3-1 (or the pseudogene TRBV3-2) to TRBJ2-2; no clear D gene. The germline gives CDR1 LGHDT, CDR2 YNNKEL (reference sequence). The CDR3 length is 15 residues. The germline V and J ends were trimmed by 0 bases and 3 bases, with 8 bases remaining between them. CDR3 loop: CASSQENPDTGELFF. CDR3 coding DNA: TGTGCCAGCAGCCAAGAGAACCCAGACACCGGGGAGCTGTTTTTT.

This clone was seen only a few times. The genes are TRBV2 and TRBJ1-4; D is unclear. V was cut by 6 bases and J by 1 base, with 15 bases left in between. CDR3 length: 16 residues. Germline V CDR1 and CDR2: SNHLY, FYNNEI. CDR3 protein: CASSPRWSLTNEKLFF. The CDR3 nucleotides are TGTGCCAGCAGCCCCCGGTGGAGTTTAACTAATGAAAAACTGTTTTTT.

V and J are TRBV25-1 and TRBJ2-7; 7 nucleotides agree with TRBD1. V lost 5 bases, J lost 7 bases, and 17 bases stayed unmatched. This CDR3 region has 16 residues. Germline CDR1 and CDR2: MGHDK and SYGVNS. CDR3 DNA: TGTGCCAGCAGTCCACAACAGGGGCCCTTACCGAGAGAGCAGTACTTC. Amino acids: CASSPQQGPLPREQYF.

The chain is built from TRBV27 and TRBJ2-2; TRBD2 aligns across 11 bases. The CDR3 is 16 amino acids. Per the germline V gene, CDR1 is MNHEY and CDR2 is SMNVEV (reference sequence). V lost 5 bases and J lost 2; bases outside the gene matches: 4. The CDR3 nucleotides are TGTGCCAGCAGTCGGGGACTAGCGGCAAACACCGGGGAGCTGTTTTTT. Translated: CASSRGLAANTGELFF.

The chain combines TRBV11-2 with TRBJ1-6; D is undetermined. This CDR3 region has 18 residues. V lost 1 base to trimming and J lost 0 bases, with 13 bases between them. In germline, CDR1 is SGHAT, CDR2 FQNNGV. The CDR3 DNA is TGTGCCAGCAGCTTAGGCACAAGGCCTAGCTCCTATAATTCACCCCTCCACTTT. This encodes CASSLGTRPSSYNSPLHF. Variable domain in full (rest from reference TRBV11-2 and TRBJ1-6): EAGVAQSPRYKIIEKRQSVAFWCNPISGHATLYWYQQILGQGPKLLIQFQNNGVVDDSQLPKDRFSAERLKGVDSTLKIQPAKLEDSAVYLCASSLGTRPSSYNSPLHFGNGTRLTVT.

The chain has TRBV6-5 and TRBJ1-2; no reliable D call. CDR3 length: 15 amino acids. Trimming took 0 bases from V and 2 from J, leaving 10 bases between them. Germline lookup yields CDR1 MNHEY and CDR2 SVGAGI. CDR3 sequence reads: CASSYSRAANYGYTF. The CDR3 DNA is TGTGCCAGCAGTTACTCGAGGGCAGCAAACTATGGCTACACCTTC.

This chain links TRBV11-2 with TRBJ2-7; the D gene is possibly TRBD1 (6 bases). V lost 3 bases to trimming and J lost 2 bases, with 8 bases between them. CDR3 length: 13 amino acids. The germline gives CDR1 SGHAT, CDR2 FQNNGV. CDR3 nucleotides: TGTGCCAGCAGCTTGACAGGAGCCTACGAGCAGTACTTC. Translating gives CASSLTGAYEQYF. The full variable domain, rest sourced from reference TRBV11-2 and TRBJ2-7, is EAGVAQSPRYKIIEKRQSVAFWCNPISGHATLYWYQQILGQGPKLLIQFQNNGVVDDSQLPKDRFSAERLKGVDSTLKIQPAKLEDSAVYLCASSLTGAYEQYFGPGTRLTVT.

The rearrangement uses TRBV10-3 and TRBJ2-1; 9 nucleotides agree with TRBD1. The CDR3 consists of 16 residues. Germline V lookup: CDR1 ENHRY, CDR2 SYGVKD. The J segment lost 4 bases and the V segment lost 2 bases, leaving 6 bases of the junction unmatched. The CDR3: CAISERTGALYNEQFF. In DNA form, the CDR3 reads TGTGCCATCAGTGAGAGGACAGGGGCCCTTTACAATGAGCAGTTCTTC.

The rearrangement uses TRBV2 and TRBJ1-1; D is uncertain. Germline loops: CDR1 SNHLY, CDR2 FYNNEI. CDR3 size: 14 residues. Trimming cost V 6 bases and J 0 bases, with 11 bases left between them. CDR3: CASRRSNMNTEAFF. CDR3 bases: TGTGCCAGCAGACGTAGCAACATGAACACTGAAGCTTTCTTT.

The chain links TRBV2 to TRBJ2-1, with 7 bases identical to TRBD2. V shed 4 bases and J 5 bases; nucleotides not matched to a gene: 8. The CDR3 sequence is 15 residues long. Per the germline V gene, CDR1 is SNHLY and CDR2 is FYNNEI. CDR3 DNA: TGTGCCAGCAGTGCTGGGCAGGGAGGGGACAATGAGCAGTTCTTC. Amino acids: CASSAGQGGDNEQFF.

The chain uses TRBV9 and TRBJ1-2; D perhaps matches TRBD1 (6 bases). The CDR3 length is 14 residues. The germline CDR1 and CDR2 sequences are SGDLS and YYNGEE. V gave up 3 bases and J gave up 7 bases, with 16 bases separating them. The DNA of the CDR3 is TGTGCCAGCAGCGCCCTACAGGGTTTTGGTGGCTACACCTTC. As protein: CASSALQGFGGYTF.

The chain carries TRBV4-2 and TRBJ1-3; D perhaps matches TRBD1 (6 bases). Germline V CDR1 and CDR2: LGHNA, YNFKEQ. Trimming took 0 bases from V and 2 from J, leaving 11 bases between them. This CDR3 is built from 16 residues. The CDR3 DNA sequence: TGTGCCAGCAGCCAAGATTTGCGGACAGCTGGAAACACCATATATTTT. Residues: CASSQDLRTAGNTIYF.